Listed below are T cell receptor beta chains from one sample, sequenced in a study of T cells in localized non-small cell lung cancer. Profiled with immunoSEQ multiplex PCR; TCRdb holds only in-frame clones, not every one. This table holds around 130,000 clones, roughly 90% found once. The sequences come from peripheral blood, collected before any cancer treatment. Receptors were obtained from a female donor of 60 years or more with stage I lung adenocarcinoma. Both conserved end residues are part of each CDR3.

V: TRBV7-2; CDR3: CASSLAGRGTEAFF
V: TRBV19; CDR3: CASSIDSGSFNEQFF
V: TRBV27; CDR3: CASSWTVGSYEQYF
V: TRBV5-1; CDR3: CASSFSGNTGELFF
V: TRBV9; CDR3: CASSVGGSATDTQYF
V: TRBV25-1; CDR3: CASSQGGSTEAFF
V: TRBV10-3; CDR3: CASGTSNTEAFF
V: TRBV14; CDR3: CASSQERGYGYTF
V: TRBV7-8; CDR3: CASSPDVAEAFF
V: TRBV2; CDR3: CASSEELAKETQYF
V: TRBV5-5; CDR3: CASSSPGNTGELFF
V: TRBV7-7; CDR3: CASSPGREGPAELFF
V: TRBV11-3; CDR3: CASSLDLGASGVYNEQFF
V: TRBV6-5; CDR3: CASSYKGQGVNEQFF
V: TRBV6-5; CDR3: CASSLDRGLNEQFF
V: TRBV28; CDR3: CASSSSGTSPKYF
V: TRBV7-3; CDR3: CASSTGLAGVNEQFF
V: TRBV2; CDR3: CASSYISGTIGYTF
V: TRBV28; CDR3: CASRGRSDEKLFF
V: TRBV5-1; CDR3: CASSLGGTPEAFF
V: TRBV28; CDR3: CASRSGPFASGSWSYEQYF
V: TRBV2; CDR3: CASSEPTNTGELFF
V: TRBV2; CDR3: CASRRGGASDTEAFF
V: TRBV5-6; CDR3: CASSPNGGRRGGELFF
V: TRBV7-6; CDR3: CASSLLREGSGELFF
V: TRBV6-1; CDR3: CASPLTSGMQETQYF
V: TRBV5-6; CDR3: CASSETSGRARETQYF
V: TRBV5-1; CDR3: CASSLGGSGVNEQFF
V: TRBV11-2; CDR3: CASSLAGGSSGNTIYF
V: TRBV29-1; CDR3: CSVEPTGGAGAFF
V: TRBV19; CDR3: CASKEGRGNQPQHF
V: TRBV2; CDR3: CASSEAGTAYEQYF
V: TRBV6-1; CDR3: CASSEGGNQPQHF
V: TRBV9; CDR3: CATRKSGANVLTF
V: TRBV28; CDR3: CASSLTRPEETQYF
V: TRBV21-1; CDR3: CASSKVKDSFSKQYF
V: TRBV5-1; CDR3: CASSLAGGFSYEQYF
V: TRBV27; CDR3: CASSFSRGQGAADTQYF
V: TRBV18; CDR3: CASSPYRDTDTQYF
V: TRBV18; CDR3: CASSVLGAETQYF
V: TRBV21-1; CDR3: CASSKVERKAYNEQFF
V: TRBV30; CDR3: CAWNSGQGVADTQYF
V: TRBV21-1; CDR3: CASSKVGSGRAEETQYF
V: TRBV6-5; CDR3: CASLFSGNTEAFF
V: TRBV5-1; CDR3: CASSLEPLFSPYF
V: TRBV7-9; CDR3: CASSLDRASDGYTF
V: TRBV29-1; CDR3: CSVATLETQYF
V: TRBV7-2; CDR3: CASSLTSGAGELFF
V: TRBV28; CDR3: CASSLRRSGGNQPQHF
V: TRBV13; CDR3: CASSFVDGRTDTQYF